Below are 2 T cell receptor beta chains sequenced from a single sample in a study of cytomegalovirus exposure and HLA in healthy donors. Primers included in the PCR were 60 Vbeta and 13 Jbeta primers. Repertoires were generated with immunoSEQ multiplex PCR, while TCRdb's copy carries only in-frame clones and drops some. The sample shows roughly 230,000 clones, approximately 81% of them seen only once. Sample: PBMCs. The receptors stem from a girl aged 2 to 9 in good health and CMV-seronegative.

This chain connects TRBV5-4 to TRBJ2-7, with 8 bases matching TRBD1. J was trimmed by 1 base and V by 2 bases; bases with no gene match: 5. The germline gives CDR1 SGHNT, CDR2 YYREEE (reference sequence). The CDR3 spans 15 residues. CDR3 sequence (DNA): TGTGCCAGCAGCTTAGCCGGACAGGGTTCCTACGAGCAGTACTTC. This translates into CASSLAGQGSYEQYF.

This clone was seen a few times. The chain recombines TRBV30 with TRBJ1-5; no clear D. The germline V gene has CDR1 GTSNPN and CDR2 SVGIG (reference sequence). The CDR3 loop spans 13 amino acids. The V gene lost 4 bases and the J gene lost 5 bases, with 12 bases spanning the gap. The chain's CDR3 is CAWNTQPHQPQHF. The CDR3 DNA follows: TGTGCCTGGAATACACAGCCTCATCAGCCCCAGCATTTT.